Here is one T cell receptor beta chain with its context. Source study methods: Counts of nucleated cells, estimated from reference gene primer amplification, were obtained. Method: immunoSEQ multiplex PCR; TCRdb's copy keeps in-frame clones and lacks some. V and J calls and clone size are those listed in that table; D and trimming were worked out from the DNA. The sample yields about 200,000 clones, about 80% seen once. This specimen comes from a study of blood T cell repertoires in COVID-19. About the study: Sites in the United States, Italy and Spain provided acute and convalescent COVID-19 samples. The cDNA or gDNA used as material had been derived from T cells, B-cell-depleted T cells, or PBMCs.

The germline CDR1 and CDR2 sequences are MNHEY and SVGAGI. This CDR3 is 15 amino acids long. V gave up 5 bases and J gave up 0 bases; unmatched junction bases: 3. This sequence joins TRBV6-5 and TRBJ2-2; 7 positions match TRBD1. This clonotype was sampled from a human donor with acute or convalescent COVID-19. The donor label of this sample is uncertain. The sequencing sample was made of peripheral blood. CDR3 coding DNA: TGTGCCAGCAGTACCCAGGGGGCGAACACCGGGGAGCTGTTTTTT. Translated: CASSTQGANTGELFF.